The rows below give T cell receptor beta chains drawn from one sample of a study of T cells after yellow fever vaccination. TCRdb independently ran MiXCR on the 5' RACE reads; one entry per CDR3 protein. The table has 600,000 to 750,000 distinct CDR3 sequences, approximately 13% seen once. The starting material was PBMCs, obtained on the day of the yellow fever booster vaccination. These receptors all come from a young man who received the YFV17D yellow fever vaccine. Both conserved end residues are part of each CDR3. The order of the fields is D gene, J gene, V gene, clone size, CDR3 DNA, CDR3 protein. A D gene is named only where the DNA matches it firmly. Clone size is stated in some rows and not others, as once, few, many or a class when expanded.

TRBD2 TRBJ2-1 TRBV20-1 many TGCAGTGCTAGAGTAGGGACTATAGGCCCACAGTTCTTC CSARVGTIGPQFF
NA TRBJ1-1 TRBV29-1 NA TGCAGCGTTCGTCTCCCAATACCTGAAGCTTTCTTT CSVRLPIPEAFF
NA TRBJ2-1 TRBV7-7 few TGTGCCAGCAACAAGACACACAATGAGCAGTTCTTC CASNKTHNEQFF
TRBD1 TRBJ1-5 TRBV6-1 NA TGTGCCAGCAGTGATACCGGGACAGGGGGCTTTCAGCCCCAGCATTTT CASSDTGTGGFQPQHF
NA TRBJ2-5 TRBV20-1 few TGCAGTGCTAGAGATCTAGAGCGCCAGTGGGAGACCCAGTACTTC CSARDLERQWETQYF
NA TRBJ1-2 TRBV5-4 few TGTGCCAGCAGACACGAACTTAATAACTATGGCTACACCTTC CASRHELNNYGYTF
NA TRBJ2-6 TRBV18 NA TGTGCCAGCTCACCACGGGCGGTCAGGACATTCTCTGGGGCCAACGTCCTGACTTTC CASSPRAVRTFSGANVLTF
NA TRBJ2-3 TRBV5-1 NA TGCGCCAGCAGCTCGGATACTGTAGCGGATACTAGCACAGATACGCAGTATTTT CASSSDTVADTSTDTQYF
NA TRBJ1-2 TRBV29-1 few TGCAGCGTTGGAAAGGGCGGGGACTATGGCTACACCTTC CSVGKGGDYGYTF
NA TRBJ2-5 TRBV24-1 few TGTGCCACCAGTGACTTCGGACAGATTGGCGAGACCCAGTACTTC CATSDFGQIGETQYF
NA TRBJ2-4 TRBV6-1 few TGTGCCAGCAGCTTTACCTCGGCAGGGTTGGCGGACATTCAGTACTTC CASSFTSAGLADIQYF
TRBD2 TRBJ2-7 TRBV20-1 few TGCAGTGCCCCCCCGGAGACTAGCGAATCCTACGAGCAGTACTTC CSAPPETSESYEQYF
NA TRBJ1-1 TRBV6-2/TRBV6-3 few TGTGCCAGCAGCTACGAAAAGACTGCTATGAACACTGAAGCTTTCTTT CASSYEKTAMNTEAFF
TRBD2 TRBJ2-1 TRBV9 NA TGTGCCAGCAGCGTAGACTTAGCGGGAGCCCACAATGAGCAGTTCTTC CASSVDLAGAHNEQFF
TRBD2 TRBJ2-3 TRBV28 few TGTGCCAGCAGGGAGACTAGCGGACACACAGATACGCAGTATTTT CASRETSGHTDTQYF
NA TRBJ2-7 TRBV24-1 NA TGTGCCCCCCTCCGAATTCGGACTTTCGGCTCCTACGAGCAGTACTTC CAPLRIRTFGSYEQYF
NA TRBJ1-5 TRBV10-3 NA TGTGCCATCAGGGACATGCAAGGACAGCCCCAGCATTTT CAIRDMQGQPQHF
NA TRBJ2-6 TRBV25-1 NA TGTGCCAGCAGTGAATCAGGCGGAGGGGCCAACGTCCTGACTTTC CASSESGGGANVLTF
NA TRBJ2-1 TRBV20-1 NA TGCAGTGCTACAGACAGGAGTGAGCAGTTCTTC CSATDRSEQFF
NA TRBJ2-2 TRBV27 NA TGTGCCAGCAGACGCGACAGAACGAACACCGGGGAGCTGTTTTTT CASRRDRTNTGELFF
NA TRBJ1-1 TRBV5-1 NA TGCGCCAGCAGGAATCGACACACTCTTGAAGCTTTCTTT CASRNRHTLEAFF
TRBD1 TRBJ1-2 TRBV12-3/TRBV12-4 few TGTGCCAGCAGTCGCTCAGGGGGCTATAGGTATGGCTACACCTTC CASSRSGGYRYGYTF
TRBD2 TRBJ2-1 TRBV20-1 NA TGCAGTGCCGGGACTAGCGGGATTCAGCAGTTCTTC CSAGTSGIQQFF
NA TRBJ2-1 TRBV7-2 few TGTGCCAGCAGCTCGGCCCCGGGACAATGGGCGAATGAGCAGTTCTTC CASSSAPGQWANEQFF
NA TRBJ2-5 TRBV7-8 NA TGTGCCGGCTCCCAAGAGACCCAGTACTTC CAGSQETQYF
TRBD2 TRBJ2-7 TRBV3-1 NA TGTGCCAGCAGCCAAGCGGCTAGCGGATCCTTCGAGCAGTACTTC CASSQAASGSFEQYF
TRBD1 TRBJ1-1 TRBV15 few TGTGCCACCAGCGACCCGGGACAGGGGAACACTGAAGCTTTCTTT CATSDPGQGNTEAFF
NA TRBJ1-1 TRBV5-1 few TGCGCCAGGGGAACAGACCACGCGGCAGAAAGCGTATTGAACACTGAAGCTTTCTTT CARGTDHAAESVLNTEAFF
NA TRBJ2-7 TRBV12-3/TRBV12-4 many TGTGCCAGCAGCCTCACGCTCCGGGGCGAGCAGTACTTC CASSLTLRGEQYF
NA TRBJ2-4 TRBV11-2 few TGTGCCAGCAGCTTATGGCAGGGGACCCTAAACATTCAGTACTTC CASSLWQGTLNIQYF
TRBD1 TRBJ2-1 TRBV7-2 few TGTGCCAGCAGGATAACTTCAGGGGGCGCTTCCCATGAGCAGTTCTTC CASRITSGGASHEQFF
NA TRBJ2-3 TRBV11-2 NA TGTGCCAGCAGCCCCCACGGCGGGAGCACAGATACGCAGTATTTT CASSPHGGSTDTQYF
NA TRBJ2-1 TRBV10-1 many TGCGCCAGGGTTCATGGCCCCGAGGAGGAGCAGTTCTTC CARVHGPEEEQFF
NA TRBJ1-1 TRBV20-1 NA TGCAGTGCTACGGACACGCCAGAAGCTTTCTTT CSATDTPEAFF
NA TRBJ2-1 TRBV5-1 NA TGCGCCAGCAGCCCCTGGGCTAGCGAGAATGAGCAGTTCTTC CASSPWASENEQFF
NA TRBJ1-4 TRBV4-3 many TGCGCCAGCAGCCAAGATCATCCGGAGGCGCGCGGCGAAAAACTGTTTTTT CASSQDHPEARGEKLFF
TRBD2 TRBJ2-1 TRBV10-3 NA TGTGCCATTGCGCTCGACTCCTTAGCGGGAGGGCTGGATGAGCAGTTCTTC CAIALDSLAGGLDEQFF
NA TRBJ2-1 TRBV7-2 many TGTGCCAGCAGCTTAGGTGGGGGACTCTCCTACAATGAGCAGTTCTTC CASSLGGGLSYNEQFF